This note documents a single T cell receptor (beta chain) sequence. Its antigen is unidentified. This sample is drawn from a study of cytotoxic CD8 clonotypes in ibrutinib-treated CLL. Study summary: Samples yielded averages of 255,043 productive templates and tens of thousands of productive rearrangements. The study, taken as a whole, reports: Clonality grew at ibrutinib response; at progression, it decreased back toward baseline.

Deep sequencing aimed at 1 in 200,000 to 1 in 1 million T cells' resolution. The method was immunoSEQ multiplex PCR; TCRdb's version includes in-frame clones alone and lacks a portion of them. This repertoire shows approximately 280,000 clones, 65% to 85% found once; its top ten account for roughly 6%. CDR1 and CDR2 from the germline V gene are LGHNA and YNFKEQ. V was clipped by 4 bases and J by 0 bases; unmatched bases: 2. The CDR3 sequence is 15 residues long. The sample consisted of PBMCs, taken at disease progression, from a patient treated with ibrutinib. The chain has TRBV4-2 and TRBJ1-3, with 8 bases identical to TRBD1. The sequence derives from a human donor with chronic lymphocytic leukemia. DNA of the CDR3: TGTGCCAGCAGCCGACAGGGGAGCTCTGGAAACACCATATATTTT. This gives the protein CASSRQGSSGNTIYF.